This T cell receptor beta chain originates from a study of T cells after yellow fever vaccination. Deletions cut 0 bases from V and 7 bases from J, with 11 bases between. The CDR3 is 14 amino acids. Per germline, CDR1 SGHRS and CDR2 YFSETQ. This clonotype turned up a few times. Its antigen is unknown. Production of TCR cDNA was by 5'RACE template switching, which also added a universal primer site and UMIs. TCRdb called the 5' RACE reads again in MiXCR, with one record for every CDR3 protein. Here the sample spans 500,000 to 650,000 distinct CDR3 sequences, about a sixth being singletons. Findings of the study overall: Clonotypes appearing in both CD4 and CD8 compartments existed, and their share was small. Abundant clonotypes from the bulk population could contaminate FACS-sorted repertoires. After the booster, roughly 96% of CD4 and more than 85% of CD8 primary-response clones were re-detected.

Sample: PBMCs, taken 4 to 6 days after the first yellow fever vaccination. V and J are TRBV5-1 and TRBJ2-1; TRBD2 is a possible D gene (6 bases). The TCR comes from a man aged 18-30 years who received the YFV17D yellow fever vaccine. The CDR3 DNA reads as TGCGCCAGCAGCTTGGATGTAGCGGCGAATGAGCAGTTCTTC. Protein product: CASSLDVAANEQFF.